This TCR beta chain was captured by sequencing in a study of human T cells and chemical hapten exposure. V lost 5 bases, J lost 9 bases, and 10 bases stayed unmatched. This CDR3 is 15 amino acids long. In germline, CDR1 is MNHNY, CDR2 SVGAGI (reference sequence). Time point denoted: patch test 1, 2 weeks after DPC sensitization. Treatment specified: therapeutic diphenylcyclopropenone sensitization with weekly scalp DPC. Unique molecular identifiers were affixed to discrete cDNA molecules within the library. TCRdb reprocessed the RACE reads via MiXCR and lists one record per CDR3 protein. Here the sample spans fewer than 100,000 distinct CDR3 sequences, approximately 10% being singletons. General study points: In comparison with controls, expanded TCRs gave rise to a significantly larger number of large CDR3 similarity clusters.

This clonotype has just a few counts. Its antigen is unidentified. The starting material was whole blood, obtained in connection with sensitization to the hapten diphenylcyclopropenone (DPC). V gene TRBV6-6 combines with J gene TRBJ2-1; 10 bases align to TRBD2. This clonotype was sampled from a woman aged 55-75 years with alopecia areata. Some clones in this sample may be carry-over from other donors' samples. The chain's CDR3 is CASSQSGGGITEQFF. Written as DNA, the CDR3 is TGTGCCAGCAGTCAGAGCGGGGGGGGTATCACTGAGCAGTTCTTC.